This T cell receptor (beta chain) is drawn from a study of OX40 agonist ivuxolimab in advanced cancers. Study-wide points: The investigators did not determine what antigen specificity the expanded peripheral T cells had.

This clone appeared once. Its specificity is not known. At one end, the junction sequence differs from germline, possibly due to a read error. The table came from immunoSEQ multiplex PCR; TCRdb's copy has only in-frame clones and leaves some out. In the table there are approximately 100,000 clones, 90% of which are singletons. This specimen consisted of CD4+ or CD8+ T cells sorted from blood, obtained in a trial of the OX40 agonist ivuxolimab. The source of this sequence is an adult with an advanced solid tumor such as melanoma, head and neck, liver or kidney cancer.

CDR3 in amino acids: CASTRLAGALIF. CDR3 sequence (DNA): TGTGCCAGCACAAGACTAGCGGGAGCCTTAATCTTC. The chain employs TRBV7-8 and TRBJ2-1; 12 bases agree with TRBD2. The CDR3 is 12 residues long. The germline V gene encodes CDR1 SGHVS and CDR2 FQNEAQ.